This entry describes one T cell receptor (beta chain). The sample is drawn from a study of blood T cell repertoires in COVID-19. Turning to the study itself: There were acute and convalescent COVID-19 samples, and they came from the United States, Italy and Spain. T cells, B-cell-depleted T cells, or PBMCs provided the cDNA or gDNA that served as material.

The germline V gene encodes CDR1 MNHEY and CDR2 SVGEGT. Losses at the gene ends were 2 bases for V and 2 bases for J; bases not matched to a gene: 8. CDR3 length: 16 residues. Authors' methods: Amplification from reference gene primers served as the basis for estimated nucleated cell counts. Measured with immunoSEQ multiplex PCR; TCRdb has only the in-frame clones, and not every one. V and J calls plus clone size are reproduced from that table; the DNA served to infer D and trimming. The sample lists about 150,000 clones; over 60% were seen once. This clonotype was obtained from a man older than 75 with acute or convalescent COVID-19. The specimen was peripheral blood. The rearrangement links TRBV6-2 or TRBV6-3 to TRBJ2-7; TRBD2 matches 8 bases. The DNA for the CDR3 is TGTGCCAGCAGTTACCCCTCTCGGGGGGGCCCCTACGAGCAGTACTTC. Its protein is CASSYPSRGGPYEQYF.